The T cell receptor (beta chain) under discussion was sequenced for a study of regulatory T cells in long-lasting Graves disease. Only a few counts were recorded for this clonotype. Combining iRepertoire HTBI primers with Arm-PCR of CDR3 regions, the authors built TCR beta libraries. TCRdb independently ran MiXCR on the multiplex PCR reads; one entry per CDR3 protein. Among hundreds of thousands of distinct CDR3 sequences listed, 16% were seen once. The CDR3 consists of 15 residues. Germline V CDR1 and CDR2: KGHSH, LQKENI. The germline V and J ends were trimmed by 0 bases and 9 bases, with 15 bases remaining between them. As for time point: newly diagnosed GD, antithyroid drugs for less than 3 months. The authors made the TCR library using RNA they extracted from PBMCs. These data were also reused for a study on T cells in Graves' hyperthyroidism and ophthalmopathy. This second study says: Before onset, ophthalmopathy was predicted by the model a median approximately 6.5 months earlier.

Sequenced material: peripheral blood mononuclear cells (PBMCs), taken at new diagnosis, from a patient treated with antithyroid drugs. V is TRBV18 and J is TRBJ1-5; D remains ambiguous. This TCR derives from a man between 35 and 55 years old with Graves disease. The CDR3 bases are TGTGCCAGCTCACCACCGGAGGAGGGAATGGGGCCCCAGCATTTT. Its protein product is CASSPPEEGMGPQHF.